Listed below are T cell receptor beta chains from one sample, sequenced in a study of shared clonotypes between healthy human individuals. Sequenced by immunoSEQ multiplex PCR; TCRdb stores in-frame clones only, minus some. This sample carries over a million clones, approximately 97% of them seen once, and the ten largest clones take 1% to 1.5%. The sample taken for sequencing was naive CD4+ T cells sorted from blood. The receptors derive from a man aged 30 to 45 in good health. Each CDR3 is given with its conserved first and last residue. The D gene is left open where the match is weak. The listing skips clone size in some rows; elsewhere it reads once, few, many or a size class.

TRBV29-1	.	TRBJ2-1	.	CSTLDREGVGEQFF	TGCAGCACGTTGGACAGGGAGGGGGTTGGGGAGCAGTTCTTC
TRBV5-5	.	TRBJ2-4	TRBD2	CASIPTGGAKNIQYF	TGTGCCAGCATCCCGACGGGGGGAGCCAAAAACATTCAGTACTTC
TRBV11-2	.	TRBJ1-1	.	CASSLGARGMNTEAFF	TGTGCCAGCAGCTTAGGGGCGAGGGGAATGAACACTGAAGCTTTCTTT
TRBV5-1	.	TRBJ2-2	TRBD2	CASSLEASGRSWELFF	TGCGCCAGCAGCTTGGAGGCTAGCGGGAGGAGCTGGGAGCTGTTTTTT
TRBV27	once	TRBJ2-3	.	CASSLLRGADTQYF	TGTGCCAGCAGTTTACTCCGGGGAGCAGATACGCAGTATTTT
TRBV6-1	once	TRBJ2-7	TRBD2	CASTPGGILYEQYF	TGTGCCAGCACCCCGGGGGGGATCCTTTACGAGCAGTACTTC
TRBV5-1	.	TRBJ1-1	.	CASSLEIGANTEAFF	TGCGCCAGCAGCTTGGAGATCGGAGCGAACACTGAAGCTTTCTTT
TRBV6-5	.	TRBJ2-7	TRBD2	CASSYSGLAENYEQYF	TGTGCCAGCAGTTACTCCGGACTAGCGGAAAACTACGAGCAGTACTTC
TRBV9	.	TRBJ2-7	.	CASSVDSNRIYEQYF	TGTGCCAGCAGCGTAGATTCCAACCGCATCTACGAGCAGTACTTC
TRBV18	.	TRBJ2-6	.	CASSPEAGANVLTF	TGTGCCAGCTCACCAGAGGCTGGGGCCAACGTCCTGACTTTC
TRBV2	.	TRBJ2-5	.	CASSEGPRVSETQYF	TGTGCCAGCAGTGAAGGCCCCAGGGTTTCAGAGACCCAGTACTTC
TRBV11-2	once	TRBJ2-1	.	CASSYLSGYSYNEQFF	TGTGCCAGCAGCTACCTTAGCGGTTACTCCTACAATGAGCAGTTCTTC
TRBV5-6	.	TRBJ2-1	.	CASSVLGGTSSYNEQFF	TGTGCCAGCAGCGTATTAGGGGGTACAAGCTCCTACAATGAGCAGTTCTTC
TRBV6-6	.	TRBJ1-2	.	CASSSGSFSFYGYTF	TGTGCCAGCAGTTCAGGGAGTTTTTCTTTCTATGGCTACACCTTC
TRBV29-1	.	TRBJ2-5	.	CSVLVQPTVYQETQYF	TGCAGCGTTTTAGTACAACCGACGGTGTACCAAGAGACCCAGTACTTC
TRBV9	.	TRBJ2-5	.	CASSPEGRRETQYF	TGTGCCAGCAGCCCCGAAGGGAGGAGAGAGACCCAGTACTTC
TRBV6-6	.	TRBJ1-3	.	CASSDGLSGNTIYF	TGTGCCAGCAGTGACGGACTCTCTGGAAACACCATATATTTT
TRBV19	.	TRBJ2-3	.	CASRRGKGGYTDTQYF	TGTGCCAGTAGGAGGGGGAAGGGGGGATACACAGATACGCAGTATTTT
TRBV28	.	TRBJ2-2	.	CASTIKGPNTGELFF	TGTGCCAGCACCATTAAGGGCCCTAACACCGGGGAGCTGTTTTTT
TRBV5-1	.	TRBJ2-7	.	CASSPSGTPYEQYF	TGCGCCAGCAGCCCCTCCGGGACACCCTACGAGCAGTACTTC
TRBV6-6	.	TRBJ2-3	TRBD2	CASSYSLAGVADTQYF	TGTGCCAGCAGTTACTCCCTAGCGGGAGTTGCAGATACGCAGTATTTT
TRBV27	.	TRBJ2-3	.	CASSILAEASNTQYF	TGTGCCAGCAGTATACTGGCCGAAGCATCTAATACGCAGTATTTT
TRBV7-3	.	TRBJ2-1	TRBD2	CASSSGLGEQFF	TGTGCCAGCAGCTCCGGACTAGGGGAGCAGTTCTTC
TRBV7-7	once	TRBJ1-1	.	CASAFAENTEAFF	TGTGCCAGCGCGTTCGCGGAAAACACTGAAGCTTTCTTT
TRBV11-2	.	TRBJ2-7	.	CASSLEIYEQYF	TGTGCCAGCAGCTTAGAAATCTACGAGCAGTACTTC
TRBV4-1	.	TRBJ1-5	.	CASSQQGSNQPQHF	TGCGCCAGCAGCCAACAGGGGTCCAATCAGCCCCAGCATTTT
TRBV6-1	.	TRBJ2-7	.	CASTQGGHEQYF	TGTGCCAGCACCCAGGGGGGGCACGAGCAGTACTTC
TRBV7-8	.	TRBJ2-1	.	CASSLTSSYNEQFF	TGTGCCAGCAGCTTAACCAGCTCCTACAATGAGCAGTTCTTC
TRBV28	.	TRBJ1-2	.	CASSRTARPYGYTF	TGTGCCAGCAGTCGGACCGCCCGGCCCTATGGCTACACCTTC
TRBV6-6	once	TRBJ2-7	.	CASRYKTGTYEQYF	TGTGCCAGCAGATATAAAACCGGAACCTACGAGCAGTACTTC
TRBV29-1	.	TRBJ2-3	TRBD1	CSVDRGTDTQYF	TGCAGCGTGGACAGGGGGACAGATACGCAGTATTTT
TRBV10-3	.	TRBJ1-2	.	CAISEDRNYGYTF	TGTGCCATCAGTGAGGACAGAAACTATGGCTACACCTTC
TRBV19	.	TRBJ1-5	.	CASSSGRRQPQHF	TGTGCCAGTAGTAGTGGCAGACGGCAGCCCCAGCATTTT
TRBV27	.	TRBJ2-3	TRBD2	CASRSLTSGLAGDASTDTQYF	TGTGCCAGCAGATCACTTACTTCGGGACTAGCGGGAGATGCGAGCACAGATACGCAGTATTTT
TRBV9	once	TRBJ2-7	TRBD2	CASSVELIMAGGPSDEQYF	TGTGCCAGCAGCGTAGAACTCATAATGGCGGGAGGGCCTAGCGACGAGCAGTACTTC
TRBV5-1	.	TRBJ2-7	TRBD2	CASSSLAGGGSYEQYF	TGCGCCAGCAGCTCCTTAGCGGGAGGGGGGTCCTACGAGCAGTACTTC
TRBV9	.	TRBJ2-3	.	CASSVDSGTDTQYF	TGTGCCAGCAGCGTTGATAGCGGCACAGATACGCAGTATTTT
TRBV28	.	TRBJ1-5	TRBD1	CASSLIEGQPNQPQHF	TGTGCCAGCAGTCTAATAGAGGGACAGCCAAATCAGCCCCAGCATTTT
TRBV28	.	TRBJ2-1	.	CASSFLDPTTPYNEQFF	TGTGCCAGCAGTTTTTTGGATCCCACCACTCCATACAATGAGCAGTTCTTC
TRBV2	.	TRBJ1-4	.	CASGLPGHEKLFF	TGTGCCAGCGGCTTACCGGGGCATGAAAAACTGTTTTTT
TRBV13	.	TRBJ2-7	.	CASSVRDRDLRGQYF	TGTGCCAGCAGCGTCCGAGACAGGGACTTACGTGGGCAGTACTTC
TRBV28	.	TRBJ1-5	TRBD1	CASRQGIQPQHF	TGTGCCAGCAGACAGGGGATTCAGCCCCAGCATTTT
TRBV7-8	.	TRBJ2-5	TRBD2	CASSLVAQAGAWGTQYF	TGTGCCAGCAGCTTAGTGGCCCAAGCGGGGGCTTGGGGGACCCAGTACTTC
TRBV10-3	.	TRBJ2-3	.	CAIREGSGSTDTQYF	TGTGCCATCAGGGAAGGGTCAGGAAGCACAGATACGCAGTATTTT
TRBV7-9	.	TRBJ2-5	.	CASSPGGTVNF	TGTGCCAGCAGCCCAGGCGGGACAGTAAACTTC